The entry that follows covers one TCR beta chain sequence. Its antigen is undetermined. This sample stems from a study of T cell responses to AZD1222 COVID-19 vaccine. The V gene's germline CDR1 is SGHKS and CDR2 YYEKEE (reference sequence). V shed 4 bases, J shed 0 bases, and the junction held 5 bases outside the gene matches. This CDR3 contains 15 residues. Study-wide findings and caveats: The donor cohort was predominantly white British with a female majority, and clonal diversity may have been underestimated. After two AZD1222 doses, spike-specific TCR breadth and depth rose versus day 0. Reportedly, nearly half the spike-specific TCRs target unmutated variant regions. Repertoire sampling was restricted to post-peak T cell response timepoints.

Method: immunoSEQ multiplex PCR; TCRdb's copy keeps in-frame clones and lacks some. The table includes 110,000 to 150,000 clones, 85% to 95% detected once. The chain couples TRBV5-5 to TRBJ1-2, with 8 bases lining up with TRBD1. This specimen consisted of peripheral blood, obtained on day 0 of MenACWY control vaccination. The receptor's source is an adult in good health. CDR3 nucleotide sequence: TGTGCCAGCAGCCCACAGGGGGGAGCTAACTATGGCTACACCTTC. Residues: CASSPQGGANYGYTF.